Here is one TCR beta chain with its context. CDR1 is MNHNS, CDR2 SASEGT, per germline. With 5 bases clipped from V and 6 bases from J, the junction kept 10 bases outside the gene matches. The CDR3 runs to 15 residues. This sample stems from a study of identical twins. Via MiXCR, TCRdb re-called the 5' RACE reads, giving one row per CDR3 protein. The sample has approximately 490,000 distinct CDR3 sequences; about 20% are singletons. These sequences were also reported in another study, on yellow fever vaccine responses in identical twins.

This clonotype was sampled from a woman under 30 in good health. The sequencing sample was made of CD4+ T cells sorted from blood. The chain is built from TRBV6-1 and TRBJ2-3, with 8 bases fitting TRBD1. The CDR3 here is CASSQAGTGKDTQYF. DNA of the CDR3: TGTGCCAGCAGTCAGGCCGGGACAGGCAAGGATACGCAGTATTTT.